A selection of T cell receptor beta chains follows, all from one sample in a study of blood T cell repertoires in COVID-19. Generated by immunoSEQ multiplex PCR, the TCRdb table keeps only in-frame clones and is missing some. The sample includes around 260,000 clones, approximately 87% of them seen just once. Sequencing was carried out using peripheral blood. These receptors came from a man aged 60-69 years who had recovered from COVID-19. Each CDR3 is given with its conserved first and last residue. The order of the fields is clone size, D gene, J gene, V gene, CDR3 protein, CDR3 DNA. D genes are given only for firm matches. Some rows mark clone size as missing; the rest say once, few, many or name a class of expanded clone.

>few|TRBD1|TRBJ1-4|TRBV18
CASSPQGTGAASNEKLFF
TGTGCCAGCTCACCACAGGGGACAGGGGCGGCGTCTAATGAAAAACTGTTTTTT
>.|.|TRBJ2-2|TRBV18
CASSPSGQSGELFF
TGTGCCAGCTCACCATCTGGGCAATCCGGGGAGCTGTTTTTT
>.|.|TRBJ1-4|TRBV11-1
CASSPPGTGGEKLFF
TGTGCCAGCAGCCCACCCGGGACGGGAGGAGAAAAACTGTTTTTT
>.|.|TRBJ1-4|TRBV28
CASSLVEANEKLFF
TGTGCCAGCAGTTTAGTAGAAGCTAATGAAAAACTGTTTTTT
>.|TRBD2|TRBJ2-1|TRBV12-3/TRBV12-4
CASSEGLAVEFF
TGTGCCAGCAGTGAGGGACTAGCGGTGGAGTTCTTC
>once|.|TRBJ2-1|TRBV7-8
CASSQAVIKNEQFF
TGTGCCAGCAGCCAGGCGGTTATCAAGAATGAGCAGTTCTTC
>.|.|TRBJ1-2|TRBV27
CASSLLSGGAPTYTF
TGTGCCAGCAGTTTATTGTCGGGGGGCGCCCCGACCTACACCTTC
>.|TRBD1|TRBJ2-7|TRBV11-3
CASSKTGGGYEQYF
TGTGCCAGCAGCAAGACAGGGGGGGGATACGAGCAGTACTTC
>.|TRBD2|TRBJ2-1|TRBV7-2
CASSLTSGAYNEQFF
TGTGCCAGCAGCTTGACTAGCGGGGCCTACAATGAGCAGTTCTTC
>few|TRBD1|TRBJ1-1|TRBV6-5
CASVQGSEAFF
TGTGCCAGCGTACAGGGGTCTGAAGCTTTCTTT
>.|.|TRBJ2-7|TRBV5-1
CASSQTLTGSYEQYF
TGCGCCAGCAGCCAGACTTTAACCGGCTCCTACGAGCAGTACTTC
>.|TRBD1|TRBJ1-3|TRBV5-1
CASRNRDRAENTIYF
TGCGCCAGCAGGAACCGGGACAGGGCGGAAAACACCATATATTTT
>.|TRBD1|TRBJ2-7|TRBV3-1/TRBV3-2
CASSPVGGGYEQYF
TGTGCCAGCAGCCCTGTAGGGGGCGGCTACGAGCAGTACTTC
>.|TRBD1|TRBJ2-2|TRBV5-1
CASRVGTETGELFF
TGCGCCAGCAGGGTTGGGACAGAGACCGGGGAGCTGTTTTTT
>.|.|TRBJ2-3|TRBV5-1
CASSVASESDTQYF
TGCGCCAGCAGCGTGGCTAGCGAATCAGATACGCAGTATTTT
>.|.|TRBJ2-1|TRBV5-1
CASSLVSGGSSYNEQFF
TGCGCCAGCAGCTTGGTTTCCGGTGGGAGCTCCTACAATGAGCAGTTCTTC
>.|TRBD1|TRBJ1-2|TRBV7-9
CASSPQGALGYTF
TGTGCCAGCAGCCCCCAGGGGGCTCTAGGCTACACCTTC
>.|.|TRBJ2-5|TRBV27
CASSFLRAGLETQYF
TGTGCCAGCAGTTTTCTGAGGGCCGGGCTCGAGACCCAGTACTTC
>.|TRBD1|TRBJ1-6|TRBV9
CASSAPPQGAFSNSPLHF
TGTGCCAGCAGCGCACCCCCTCAGGGGGCGTTTTCTAATTCACCCCTCCACTTT
>.|TRBD1|TRBJ2-3|TRBV10-1
CASSESPGQGTDTQYF
TGCGCCAGCAGTGAGTCCCCGGGACAGGGTACAGATACGCAGTATTTT
>.|.|TRBJ1-6|TRBV27
CASSLSRPVRVGDLSPLHF
TGTGCCAGCAGTTTATCGCGGCCCGTTCGAGTCGGGGATCTCTCACCCCTCCACTTT
>.|.|TRBJ2-1|TRBV4-1
CASSPGISSYNEQFF
TGCGCCAGCAGCCCCGGGATTAGCTCCTACAATGAGCAGTTCTTC
>.|.|TRBJ1-5|TRBV7-8
CASSLGRNQPQHF
TGTGCCAGCAGCTTAGGCCGGAATCAGCCCCAGCATTTT
>.|TRBD1|TRBJ2-1|TRBV19
CASSYRQGNLNEQFF
TGTGCCAGTAGTTATAGACAGGGAAATCTCAATGAGCAGTTCTTC
>.|TRBD1|TRBJ2-5|TRBV13
CASSNNRGRETQYF
TGTGCCAGCAGCAACAACAGGGGGCGAGAGACCCAGTACTTC
>.|.|TRBJ2-7|TRBV5-1
CASSYVSGSSYEQYF
TGCGCCAGCAGCTACGTTTCAGGGTCGTCCTACGAGCAGTACTTC
>once|.|TRBJ2-7|TRBV5-5
CASSLGHAGALYEQYF
TGTGCCAGCAGCTTGGGGCATGCGGGGGCTCTCTACGAGCAGTACTTC
>.|.|TRBJ2-3|TRBV20-1
CSARAGVAQYF
TGCAGTGCTAGAGCCGGGGTGGCGCAGTATTTT
>.|.|TRBJ1-2|TRBV12-2
CASRLVSGGASYGYTF
TGTGCAAGTCGCTTAGTATCAGGGGGCGCCAGCTATGGCTACACCTTC
>.|.|TRBJ2-1|TRBV7-9
CASSPRSETYNEQFF
TGTGCCAGCAGCCCTAGGAGCGAGACCTACAATGAGCAGTTCTTC
>few|TRBD1|TRBJ1-1|TRBV3-1/TRBV3-2
CASSQVGTGVAEAFF
TGTGCCAGCAGCCAAGTTGGGACAGGCGTGGCTGAAGCTTTCTTT
>.|TRBD1|TRBJ1-1|TRBV4-1
CASSQTRTGGGLNTEAFF
TGCGCCAGCAGCCAAACTCGGACAGGGGGCGGGTTAAACACTGAAGCTTTCTTT
>.|TRBD1|TRBJ2-1|TRBV30
CAWLGQGNEQFF
TGTGCCTGGCTTGGACAGGGGAATGAGCAGTTCTTC
>.|TRBD1|TRBJ2-7|TRBV24-1
CATSDPGQASYEQYF
TGTGCCACCAGTGATCCGGGACAGGCTTCCTACGAGCAGTACTTC
>once|TRBD1|TRBJ2-2|TRBV15
CATSRDQTGTGTGELFF
TGTGCCACCAGCAGAGACCAGACAGGGACAGGAACCGGGGAGCTGTTTTTT
>.|TRBD2|TRBJ2-5|TRBV29-1
CSAARAGGPRETQYF
TGCAGCGCGGCAAGGGCGGGAGGGCCCAGAGAGACCCAGTACTTC
>few|TRBD1|TRBJ1-6|TRBV28
CASSFHLGGAAPLHF
TGTGCCAGCAGTTTTCATTTAGGGGGCGCGGCACCCCTCCACTTT
>.|TRBD1|TRBJ1-5|TRBV19
CASSLDRWNQPQHF
TGTGCCAGTAGTTTGGACAGGTGGAATCAGCCCCAGCATTTT
>.|.|TRBJ2-2|TRBV7-6
CASSLSAQLTGELFF
TGTGCCAGCAGCTTATCAGCGCAGCTAACCGGGGAGCTGTTTTTT
>.|TRBD1|TRBJ1-4|TRBV5-1
CASSLQTGNEKLFF
TGCGCCAGCAGCCTTCAGACAGGGAATGAAAAACTGTTTTTT
>few|.|TRBJ1-5|TRBV7-2
CASSPSGGNQPQHF
TGTGCCAGCAGCCCGAGCGGGGGCAATCAGCCCCAGCATTTT
>.|TRBD2|TRBJ2-1|TRBV5-1
CASSKGLAGARSYNEQFF
TGCGCCAGCAGCAAGGGACTAGCGGGGGCCCGCTCCTACAATGAGCAGTTCTTC
>.|TRBD1|TRBJ2-1|TRBV2
CASSEGQGAHNEQFF
TGTGCCAGCAGCGAGGGGCAGGGGGCGCATAATGAGCAGTTCTTC
>.|TRBD1|TRBJ1-5|TRBV6-5
CASSLTGGYQPQHF
TGTGCCAGCAGTTTGACAGGGGGCTATCAGCCCCAGCATTTT
>.|.|TRBJ1-2|TRBV28
CASSLEVGGYTF
TGTGCCAGCAGTTTAGAGGTAGGCGGCTACACCTTC
>.|TRBD1|TRBJ2-3|TRBV5-6
CASSLDRGRLADTQYF
TGTGCCAGCAGCTTGGACAGGGGGCGCCTTGCAGATACGCAGTATTTT
>.|.|TRBJ2-2|TRBV12-3/TRBV12-4
CASSPQNTGELFF
TGTGCCAGCAGCCCACAAAACACCGGGGAGCTGTTTTTT
>.|.|TRBJ2-5|TRBV2
CASRAREVIQETQYF
TGTGCCAGCAGGGCCAGGGAGGTAATTCAAGAGACCCAGTACTTC
>.|.|TRBJ1-2|TRBV3-1/TRBV3-2
CASSQEEDYGYTF
TGTGCCAGCAGCCAAGAGGAGGACTATGGCTACACCTTC
>.|.|TRBJ1-1|TRBV5-4
CASSIAGGMNTEAFF
TGTGCCAGCAGTATCGCGGGAGGCATGAACACTGAAGCTTTCTTT
>.|TRBD1|TRBJ1-6|TRBV28
CASNRDRWNSPLHF
TGTGCCAGCAACAGGGACAGGTGGAATTCACCCCTCCACTTT